These 16 T cell receptor beta chains came from one sample sequenced in a study of T cell responses to AZD1222 COVID-19 vaccine. Using immunoSEQ multiplex PCR, the repertoire was profiled, and TCRdb retains in-frame clones only, with some absent. The data show roughly 160,000 clones, about 83% seen once. The sample in question was peripheral blood, obtained 28 days after the second AZD1222 dose. The source is an adult who received the AZD1222 COVID-19 vaccine.

The rearrangement uses TRBV7-9 and TRBJ1-4; TRBD1 is a possible D gene (6 bases). The CDR3 covers 16 residues. Germline V lookup: CDR1 SEHNR, CDR2 FQNEAQ (reference sequence). The V and J ends lost 1 base and 8 bases respectively, with 17 bases between them. The CDR3 protein is CASSLVAGDGGEKLFF. The CDR3 DNA reads as TGTGCCAGCAGCTTAGTGGCAGGGGACGGTGGAGAAAAACTGTTTTTT.

The chain has TRBV3-1 (or the pseudogene TRBV3-2) and TRBJ1-5; 10 nucleotides match TRBD1. Germline V CDR1 and CDR2: LGHDT, YNNKEL (reference sequence). V lost 5 bases to trimming and J lost 6 bases; unmatched junction nucleotides: 7. This CDR3 spans 15 amino acids. In DNA form, the CDR3 reads TGTGCCAGCAGCGCCGGGACAGGGGAGAGTCAGCCCCAGCATTTT. It is translated as CASSAGTGESQPQHF.

The chain employs TRBV7-6 and TRBJ2-3, with D unclear. CDR3 size: 16 residues. Germline loops: CDR1 SGHVS, CDR2 FNYEAQ. V lost 5 bases, J lost 3 bases, and 18 bases lay in between. The CDR3 nucleotides read TGTGCCAGCAGCCTACAGCCTGCCCTGGGTACAGATACGCAGTATTTT. Its protein product is CASSLQPALGTDTQYF.

This chain joins TRBV7-9 and TRBJ1-4, with D possibly being TRBD1 (5 bases). This CDR3 is 16 amino acids long. The V gene's germline CDR1 is SEHNR and CDR2 FQNEAQ (reference sequence). V gave up 5 bases and J gave up 2 bases, with 15 bases separating them. The CDR3 DNA sequence: TGTGCCAGCAGCACCAACCGGGACGCCACTAATGAAAAACTGTTTTTT. Amino acids: CASSTNRDATNEKLFF.

The rearrangement uses TRBV9 and TRBJ2-3, with TRBD1 as a possible D gene (6 bases). V lost 0 bases to trimming and J lost 1 base, with 12 bases between them. Germline loops: CDR1 SGDLS, CDR2 YYNGEE. The length of the CDR3 is 16 residues. CDR3 DNA sequence: TGTGCCAGCAGCGTAGCCGGACAGCGACGCACAGATACGCAGTATTTT. Amino acid sequence: CASSVAGQRRTDTQYF.

This chain's CDR3 is CASSLDRAGNQPQHF. In DNA, the CDR3 is TGCGCCAGCAGCCTCGACAGGGCCGGCAATCAGCCCCAGCATTTT. This sequence joins TRBV4-3 and TRBJ1-5; 7 bases are a match to TRBD1. The CDR3 consists of 15 residues. Losses at the gene ends were 4 bases for V and 2 bases for J; bases not matched to a gene: 5. Germline CDR1 and CDR2: LGHNA and YSLEER.

The genes are TRBV18 and TRBJ1-1; 8 nucleotides line up with TRBD1. The V segment lost 8 bases and the J segment 3 bases; nucleotides outside the gene matches: 8. This CDR3 spans 14 amino acids. Germline V gene data show CDR1 as KGHSH and CDR2 as LQKENI. The CDR3 sequence: CASTRTGFDTEAFF. CDR3 in DNA: TGTGCCAGCACCCGGACAGGGTTCGACACTGAAGCTTTCTTT. Filled out from reference TRBV18 and TRBJ1-1, the complete variable domain reads NAGVMQNPRHLVRRRGQEARLRCSPMKGHSHVYWYRQLPEEGLKFMVYLQKENIIDESGMPKERFSAEFPKEGPSILRIQQVVRGDSAAYFCASTRTGFDTEAFFGQGTRLTVV.

This sequence joins TRBV2 and TRBJ2-7; D perhaps matches TRBD2 (6 bases). The ends were cut back, 4 bases at V and 3 bases at J, with 10 bases in the middle. Germline V gene data show CDR1 as SNHLY and CDR2 as FYNNEI. The CDR3 consists of 13 residues. The CDR3 loop is CASSAGEFYEQYF. The DNA for the CDR3 is TGTGCCAGCAGTGCGGGGGAGTTCTACGAGCAGTACTTC.

A single count supports this clone. This chain uses TRBV27 with TRBJ2-2, with 8 bases aligning to TRBD1. The CDR3 is made up of 19 amino acids. CDR1 is MNHEY and CDR2 is SMNVEV in the germline V gene (reference sequence). Trimming at V came to 6 bases and at J to 0 bases, leaving 15 bases not matched to a gene. The DNA of the CDR3 is TGTGCCAGCAGCCTCAAGGGGGACAGGTTCGTTTCGAACACCGGGGAGCTGTTTTTT. Its translation: CASSLKGDRFVSNTGELFF.

The chain's CDR3 is CASSLRGGPSTDTQYF. Written as DNA, the CDR3 is TGTGCCAGCAGTTTGCGGGGGGGGCCCAGCACAGATACGCAGTATTTT. The chain couples TRBV6-5 to TRBJ2-3; 9 nucleotides line up with TRBD2. J lost 0 bases, V lost 4 bases, and 5 bases had no gene match. The CDR3 spans 16 residues. Germline lookup yields CDR1 MNHEY and CDR2 SVGAGI.

The genes are TRBV14 and TRBJ1-6; 10 bases fit TRBD1. The V segment lost 4 bases and the J segment 3 bases; nucleotides outside the gene matches: 3. The CDR3 loop spans 16 amino acids. Germline V CDR1 and CDR2: SGHDN, FVKESK. CDR3 nucleotide sequence: TGTGCCAGCAGCCCTTGGACAGGGGGCTATAATTCACCCCTCCACTTT. It translates to CASSPWTGGYNSPLHF.

The chain has TRBV14 and TRBJ2-6; 8 bases line up with TRBD1. This CDR3 is 21 amino acids long. V lost 4 bases and J lost 1; bases outside the gene matches: 18. The germline gives CDR1 SGHDN, CDR2 FVKESK. The CDR3 is CASSPKPGTGDFQSGANVLTF. CDR3 nucleotide sequence: TGTGCCAGCAGCCCCAAACCCGGGACAGGTGACTTCCAGTCTGGGGCCAACGTCCTGACTTTC.

V usage is TRBV6-2 or TRBV6-3 and J usage is TRBJ2-7, with 9 bases lining up with TRBD2. The CDR3 is 15 residues long. CDR1 and CDR2 (germline): MNHEY, SVGEGT. The J segment lost 3 bases and the V segment lost 4 bases, leaving 7 bases of the junction unmatched. CDR3 protein: CASSSGLAAVYEQYF. The CDR3, as DNA: TGTGCCAGCAGTTCGGGACTAGCTGCGGTCTACGAGCAGTACTTC.

V and J are TRBV6-5 and TRBJ1-1; D is ambiguous. In germline, CDR1 is MNHEY, CDR2 SVGAGI. V dropped 2 bases and J dropped 2 bases, with 9 bases sitting between them. The CDR3 totals 14 residues. The CDR3 DNA sequence: TGTGCCAGCAGTTACGAGTGGCGTAACACTGAAGCTTTCTTT. Encoded protein: CASSYEWRNTEAFF.

This chain joins TRBV2 and TRBJ1-1, with 10 bases fitting TRBD1. The CDR3 is 14 residues long. From germline, CDR1 is SNHLY and CDR2 FYNNEI. V shed 4 bases and J 5 bases; nucleotides not matched to a gene: 4. CDR3 sequence (DNA): TGTGCCAGCAGTGGACAGGGGGCGCGGACTGAAGCTTTCTTT. The encoded protein is CASSGQGARTEAFF.

This clone was picked up a small number of times. The CDR3 DNA reads TGTGCCAGCAGGGACAGGCTGACCTACGAGCAGTACTTC. Amino acids: CASRDRLTYEQYF. The chain recombines TRBV27 with TRBJ2-7, with 7 bases fitting TRBD1. The CDR3 is 13 residues long. Germline V gene lookup returns CDR1 MNHEY and CDR2 SMNVEV (reference sequence). J lost 2 bases, V lost 6 bases, and 4 bases had no gene match.